This T cell receptor beta chain was identified in a study of identical twins. The germline V gene has CDR1 LGHNA and CDR2 YSLEER. The CDR3 loop spans 15 amino acids. Trimming cost V 0 bases and J 9 bases, with 15 bases left between them. All donors were healthy Caucasians. Template switching supplied a universal primer site; unique molecular identifiers were carried on the cDNA. TCRdb re-analysed the 5' RACE reads in MiXCR, keeping a single row per CDR3 protein. The sample consists of about 720,000 distinct CDR3 sequences, more than 6.5% of them appearing once. Study outcomes and limitations: Because invariant MAIT and iNKT cells could be present, zero-insertion analyses could be partly confounded. Out-of-frame alpha sequences shared by twins showed excess low generation probability.

On this clonotype itself: Its antigen remains unknown.

The same data also contributed to another study, on yellow fever vaccine responses in identical twins.

This chain joins TRBV4-3 and TRBJ2-1, with TRBD2 as a possible D gene (5 bases). The clonotype originates from a woman aged 18-29 years in good health. Material: PBMCs. The DNA for the CDR3 is TGCGCCAGCAGCCAAGAACCGGGAACGATAAGTGAGCAGTTCTTC. It codes for CASSQEPGTISEQFF.